The clone carrying this TCR beta chain appeared a few times. The antigen is undetermined. Via MiXCR, TCRdb re-called the 5' RACE reads, giving one row per CDR3 protein. This sample has approximately 160,000 distinct CDR3 sequences; around 8.5% occur once, and the top ten carry about a third. These data are taken from a study of T cells after yellow fever vaccination. Study results and caveats: Re-detected after boosting: most primary clones, almost 97% of CD4 and about 89% of CD8.

This CDR3 region has 18 residues. CDR1 and CDR2 (germline): SGHAT, FQNNGV. V shed 5 bases and J 4 bases; nucleotides not matched to a gene: 14. This sequence was found in a man between 18 and 29 years old who received the YFV17D yellow fever vaccine. The source was CD8+ T cells sorted from PBMCs, collected 45 days after the yellow fever booster vaccination. The chain has TRBV11-2 and TRBJ2-1; 10 positions agree with TRBD2. This CDR3 reads CASSPLTPLAGEYNEQFF. The CDR3 DNA is TGTGCCAGCAGCCCACTAACCCCGCTAGCGGGGGAATACAATGAGCAGTTCTTC.